This TCR beta chain is drawn from a study of blood T cell repertoires in COVID-19. Study at large: From T cells, B-cell-depleted T cells, or PBMCs came the material, which was cDNA or gDNA.

The germline V and J ends were trimmed by 2 bases and 3 bases, with 17 bases remaining between them. The CDR3 length is 17 residues. CDR1 and CDR2 (germline): SGHAT, FQNNGV. Profiled with immunoSEQ multiplex PCR; TCRdb holds only in-frame clones, not every one. The table records about 310,000 clones, 90% of them present only once. Sequenced: peripheral blood. V usage is TRBV11-2 and J usage is TRBJ2-1, with a possible D match to TRBD2 (7 bases). This receptor was taken from a woman in her thirties with COVID-19, enrolled during active disease. This CDR3 is CASSLLGGGAIYNEQFF. CDR3 coding DNA: TGTGCCAGCAGCTTATTAGGGGGGGGCGCAATCTACAATGAGCAGTTCTTC.